Presented here are 3 T cell receptor beta chains from one specimen sequenced in a study of STAT5B mutations in CD4+ large granular lymphocyte leukemia. Sequenced by immunoSEQ multiplex PCR; TCRdb stores in-frame clones only, minus some. The repertoire has tens of thousands of clones, about two thirds of them found once; the top ten carry about 2.1%. Sequencing used CD4+ T cells from blood buffy coats. The receptors were gathered from a human donor in good health.

V usage is TRBV7-2 and J usage is TRBJ1-2; no clear D. CDR3 length: 13 amino acids. The germline V and J ends were trimmed by 8 bases and 2 bases, with 12 bases remaining between them. Germline lookup yields CDR1 SGHTA and CDR2 FQGNSA. CDR3 coding DNA: TGTGCCAGCCGTCGCGTGGACAACTATGGCTACACCTTC. This encodes CASRRVDNYGYTF.

This chain connects TRBV5-1 to TRBJ2-3, with 9 positions matching TRBD2. The germline CDR1 and CDR2 sequences are SGHRS and YFSETQ. The V and J ends lost 4 bases and 0 bases, in that order; junction bases with no gene match: 3. The CDR3 runs 15 residues. For the CDR3, the DNA is TGCGCCAGCAGCCTCACTAGCGGGAGCACAGATACGCAGTATTTT. Translating it yields CASSLTSGSTDTQYF. Complete variable domain (other parts from reference TRBV5-1 and TRBJ2-3): KAGVTQTPRYLIKTRGQQVTLSCSPISGHRSVSWYQQTPGQGLQFLFEYFSETQRNKGNFPGRFSGRQFSNSRSEMNVSTLELGDSALYLCASSLTSGSTDTQYFGPGTRLTVL.

V usage is TRBV9 and J usage is TRBJ1-4, with no clear D. V lost 2 bases, J lost 8 bases, and 16 bases lay in between. CDR3 length: 15 amino acids. CDR1 is SGDLS, CDR2 YYNGEE, per germline. The CDR3 is CASSVDGFRGEKLFF. Here the CDR3 DNA reads TGTGCCAGCAGCGTCGATGGGTTCCGAGGGGAAAAACTGTTTTTT.